Below, one T cell receptor beta chain is given with its context. This sample was included in a study of blood T cell repertoires in COVID-19. Study as a whole: Nucleic acid was either cDNA or gDNA, and it came from T cells, B-cell-depleted T cells, or PBMCs.

The method was immunoSEQ multiplex PCR; TCRdb's version includes in-frame clones alone and lacks a portion of them. The sample lists about 340,000 clones, 92% occurring once. The age range of participants was 18 to 89 years, with residence in about 25 US areas. Cohorts were assigned according to the clinical history that participants reported. The CDR3 has 11 residues. J lost 10 bases, V lost 5 bases, and 3 bases had no gene match. Germline CDR1 is MDHEN and CDR2 is SYDVKM. Sequences were obtained from PBMCs or T cells enriched from blood (not recorded which). This clonotype was obtained from a woman under 40 who had recovered from COVID-19. The rearrangement links TRBV28 to TRBJ1-1; 8 positions agree with TRBD1. The DNA for the CDR3 is TGTGCCAGCAGTGGCACAGGGGGAGCTTTCTTT. Protein: CASSGTGGAFF. Using reference TRBV28 and TRBJ1-1 for the parts outside the CDR3, the full variable domain is DVKVTQSSRYLVKRTGEKVFLECVQDMDHENMFWYRQDPGLGLRLIYFSYDVKMKEKGDIPEGYSVSREKKERFSLILESASTNQTSMYLCASSGTGGAFFGQGTRLTVV.